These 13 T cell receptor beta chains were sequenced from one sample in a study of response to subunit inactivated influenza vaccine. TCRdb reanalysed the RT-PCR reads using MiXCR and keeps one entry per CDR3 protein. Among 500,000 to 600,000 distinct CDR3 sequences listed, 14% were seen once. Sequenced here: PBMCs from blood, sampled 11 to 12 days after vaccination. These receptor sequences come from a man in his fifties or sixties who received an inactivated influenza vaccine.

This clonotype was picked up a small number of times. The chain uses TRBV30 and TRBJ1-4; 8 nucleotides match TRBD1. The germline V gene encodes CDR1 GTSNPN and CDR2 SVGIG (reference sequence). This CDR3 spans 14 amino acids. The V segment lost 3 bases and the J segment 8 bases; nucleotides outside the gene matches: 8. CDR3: CAWRLTGVGEKLFF. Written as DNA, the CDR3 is TGTGCCTGGAGGCTGACAGGGGTAGGGGAAAAACTGTTTTTT. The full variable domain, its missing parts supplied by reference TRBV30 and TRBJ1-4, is SQTIHQWPATLVQPVGSPLSLECTVEGTSNPNLYWYRQAAGRGLQLLFYSVGIGQISSEVPQNLSASRPQDRQFILSSKKLLLSDSGFYLCAWRLTGVGEKLFFGSGTQLSVL.

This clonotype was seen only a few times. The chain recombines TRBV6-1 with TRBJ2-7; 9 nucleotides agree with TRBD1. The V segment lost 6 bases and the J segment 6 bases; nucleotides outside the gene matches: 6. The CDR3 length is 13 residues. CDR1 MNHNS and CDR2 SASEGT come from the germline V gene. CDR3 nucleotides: TGTGCCAGCAGCCGACAGGGGGGTCTCGAGCAGTACTTC. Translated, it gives CASSRQGGLEQYF.

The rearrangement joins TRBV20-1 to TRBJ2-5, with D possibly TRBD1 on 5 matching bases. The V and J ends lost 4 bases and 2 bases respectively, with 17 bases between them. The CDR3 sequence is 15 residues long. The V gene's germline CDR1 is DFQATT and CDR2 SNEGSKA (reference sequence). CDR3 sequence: CSAKIGHTIQETQYF. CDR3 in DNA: TGCAGTGCTAAGATCGGACACACCATTCAAGAGACCCAGTACTTC.

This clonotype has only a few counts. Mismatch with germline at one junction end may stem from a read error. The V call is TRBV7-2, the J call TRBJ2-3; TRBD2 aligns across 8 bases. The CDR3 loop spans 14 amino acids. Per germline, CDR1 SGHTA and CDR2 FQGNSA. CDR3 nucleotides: TGTGCCAGCAGCTTGAGCGGGAGCATAGATACGCAGTATTTT. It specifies CASSLSGSIDTQYF.

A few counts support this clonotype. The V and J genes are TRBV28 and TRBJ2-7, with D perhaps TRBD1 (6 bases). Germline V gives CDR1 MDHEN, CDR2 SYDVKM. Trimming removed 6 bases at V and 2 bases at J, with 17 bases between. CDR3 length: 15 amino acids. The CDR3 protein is CASSPTGKRPYEQYF. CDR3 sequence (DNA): TGTGCCAGCAGCCCCACAGGGAAACGGCCCTACGAGCAGTACTTC.

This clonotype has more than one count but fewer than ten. The CDR3: CASSEPVDGNLSYEQYF. The CDR3 nucleotides read TGTGCCAGCAGTGAACCGGTAGACGGGAATCTTTCCTACGAGCAGTACTTC. The chain uses TRBV2 and TRBJ2-7, with D possibly TRBD2 on 5 matching bases. This CDR3 region has 17 residues. The V and J ends lost 2 bases and 1 base respectively, with 18 bases between them. Germline CDR1 and CDR2: SNHLY and FYNNEI.

CDR3 bases: TGTGCCAGCAGCAAAGCGCAGTTGCAGGGGAGGCGCACCGGGGAGCTGTTTTTT. Its protein product is CASSKAQLQGRRTGELFF. V usage is TRBV21-1 and J usage is TRBJ2-2; TRBD1 is taken as the D call from the table, unchecked against the DNA. TRBV21-1 is labeled a pseudogene. CDR3 size: 18 residues.

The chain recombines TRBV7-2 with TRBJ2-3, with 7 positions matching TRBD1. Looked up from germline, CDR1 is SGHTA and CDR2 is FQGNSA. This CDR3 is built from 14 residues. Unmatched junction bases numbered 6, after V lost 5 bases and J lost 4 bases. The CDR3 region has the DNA TGTGCCAGCAGCACCCGACAGGGCTCAGATACGCAGTATTTT. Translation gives CASSTRQGSDTQYF. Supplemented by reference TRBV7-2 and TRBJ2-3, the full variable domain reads GAGVSQSPSNKVTEKGKDVELRCDPISGHTALYWYRQSLGQGLEFLIYFQGNSAPDKSGLPSDRFSAERTGGSVSTLTIQRTQQEDSAVYLCASSTRQGSDTQYFGPGTRLTVL.

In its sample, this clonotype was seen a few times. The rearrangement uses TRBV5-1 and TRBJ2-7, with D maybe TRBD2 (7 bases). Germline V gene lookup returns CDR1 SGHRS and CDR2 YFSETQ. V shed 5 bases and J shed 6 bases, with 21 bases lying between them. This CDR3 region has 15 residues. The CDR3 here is CASRIGAGALGEQYF. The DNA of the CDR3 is TGCGCCAGCAGAATCGGGGCGGGGGCCCTCGGCGAGCAGTACTTC.

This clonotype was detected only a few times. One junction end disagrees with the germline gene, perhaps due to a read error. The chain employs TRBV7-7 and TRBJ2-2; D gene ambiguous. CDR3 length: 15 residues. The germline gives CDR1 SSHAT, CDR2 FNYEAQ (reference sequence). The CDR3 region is CASSSSPWGTGELFF. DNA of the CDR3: TGTGCTAGCAGCTCGAGTCCCTGGGGCACCGGGGAGCTGTTTTTT.

For the CDR3, the DNA is TGCGCCAGCAGCCAAGCGGCCGGGAGAGCGAACACCGGGGAGCTGTTTTTT. It specifies CASSQAAGRANTGELFF. The J gene is TRBJ2-2, the V gene TRBV4-3; possible D gene TRBD2, 6 bases. The CDR3 runs to 17 residues. Trimming pared 1 base from V and 0 bases from J, leaving 12 bases between. The germline gives CDR1 LGHNA, CDR2 YSLEER.

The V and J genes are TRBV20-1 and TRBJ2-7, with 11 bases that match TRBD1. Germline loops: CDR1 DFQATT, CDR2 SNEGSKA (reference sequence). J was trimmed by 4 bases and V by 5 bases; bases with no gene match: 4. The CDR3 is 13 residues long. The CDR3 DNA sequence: TGCAGTGCTCTAGGACAGGGGGCATACGAGCAGTACTTC. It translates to CSALGQGAYEQYF.

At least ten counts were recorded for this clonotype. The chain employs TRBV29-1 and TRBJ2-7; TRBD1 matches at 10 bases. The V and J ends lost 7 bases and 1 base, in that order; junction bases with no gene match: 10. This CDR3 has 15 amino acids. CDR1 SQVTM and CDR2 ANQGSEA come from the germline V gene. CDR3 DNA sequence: TGCAGCGCCCGATCCCGGGACAGGGGTTCCTACGAGCAGTACTTC. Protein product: CSARSRDRGSYEQYF.